The rows below give T cell receptor beta chains drawn from one sample of a study of technical replicates of blood from a few donors. TCRdb's table, derived via immunoSEQ multiplex PCR, lists solely in-frame clones and lacks some. Among about 50,000 clones, roughly 96% were seen once, and the ten largest hold just over 3%. Sequencing was performed on PBMCs. These receptors were obtained from a human donor in good health. Some clones in this sample may be carry-over from other donors' samples. CDR3s include the opening cysteine and the closing phenylalanine or tryptophan. Fields, in order: CDR3 DNA, CDR3 protein, V gene, D gene, J gene, CDR3 length, clone size. The D gene is left open where the match is weak. Some rows mark clone size as missing; the rest say once, few, many or name a class of expanded clone.

DNA: TGTGCCAGCAGACCGGCTGGGGGCGGCTATGGCTACACCTTC
CDR3: CASRPAGGGYGYTF
V: TRBV11-2
D: NA
J: TRBJ1-2
length: 14
size: NA

DNA: TGTGCCAGCAGCTTCGACGTCCCTGGGGAGGGCCGTGAGCAGTTCTTC
CDR3: CASSFDVPGEGREQFF
V: TRBV7-2
D: TRBD2
J: TRBJ2-1
length: 16
size: NA

DNA: TGTGCCAGCAGTCGTACCGGGAGTAAAGCTTTCTTT
CDR3: CASSRTGSKAFF
V: TRBV14
D: NA
J: TRBJ1-1
length: 12
size: NA

DNA: TGTGCCAGTAGTTTGCAGGGGGGTATGAACACTGAAGCTTTCTTT
CDR3: CASSLQGGMNTEAFF
V: TRBV19
D: TRBD1
J: TRBJ1-1
length: 15
size: NA

DNA: TGTGCCAGCAGTGCCGACAGGGATCAGCCCCAGCATTTT
CDR3: CASSADRDQPQHF
V: TRBV6-1
D: TRBD1
J: TRBJ1-5
length: 13
size: NA

DNA: TGCGCCAGCAGCCAGAGCGGAACAGATACGCAGTATTTT
CDR3: CASSQSGTDTQYF
V: TRBV4-3
D: NA
J: TRBJ2-3
length: 13
size: NA

DNA: TGTGCCAGCAGCTTAGCTGGGGGGAGTCAGAACGAGCAGTACTTC
CDR3: CASSLAGGSQNEQYF
V: TRBV7-2
D: NA
J: TRBJ2-7
length: 15
size: NA

DNA: TGTGCCACCAGCAGAGATCTCGGGGTTCCTGGCTACACCTTC
CDR3: CATSRDLGVPGYTF
V: TRBV15
D: NA
J: TRBJ1-2
length: 14
size: NA

DNA: TGTGCCAGCAGGAGCCGCAATGAAAAACTGTTTTTT
CDR3: CASRSRNEKLFF
V: TRBV2
D: NA
J: TRBJ1-4
length: 12
size: NA

DNA: TGTGCCAGCAGCCCGACTAGCGGGAGTAGGAACGAGCAGTACTTC
CDR3: CASSPTSGSRNEQYF
V: TRBV7-6
D: TRBD2
J: TRBJ2-7
length: 15
size: once

DNA: TGTGCCAGCAGTGCGGGGGTCCGGGACACTGAAGCTTTCTTT
CDR3: CASSAGVRDTEAFF
V: TRBV2
D: NA
J: TRBJ1-1
length: 14
size: NA

DNA: TGTGCCAGTAGTATTTCACTAGCGGGAGGGCGCGAGCAGTACTTC
CDR3: CASSISLAGGREQYF
V: TRBV19
D: TRBD2
J: TRBJ2-7
length: 15
size: once

DNA: TGTGCCAGCAGCTTGGTAGCGGGGAGAGGCACTGAAGCTTTCTTT
CDR3: CASSLVAGRGTEAFF
V: TRBV5-6
D: NA
J: TRBJ1-1
length: 15
size: NA

DNA: TGTGCCAGCAGAGGGGGGGGACAGGGCCCCGAGCAGTACTTC
CDR3: CASRGGGQGPEQYF
V: TRBV7-9
D: TRBD1
J: TRBJ2-7
length: 14
size: NA

DNA: TGTGCCAGCAGCTCCCGGACAGGGGTGGAGACCCAGTACTTC
CDR3: CASSSRTGVETQYF
V: TRBV9
D: TRBD1
J: TRBJ2-5
length: 14
size: NA

DNA: TGTGCCAGCAGCCTACGTTTGGGACTAGAAATCTACGAGCAGTACTTC
CDR3: CASSLRLGLEIYEQYF
V: TRBV11-3
D: TRBD2
J: TRBJ2-7
length: 16
size: NA

DNA: TGTGCCAGCAGTTGGGACACCTATAATTCACCCCTCCACTTT
CDR3: CASSWDTYNSPLHF
V: TRBV6-5
D: NA
J: TRBJ1-6
length: 14
size: NA

DNA: TGTGCCAGCAGCACACGTCCAGGGCAAGACACCATATATTTT
CDR3: CASSTRPGQDTIYF
V: TRBV7-2
D: NA
J: TRBJ1-3
length: 14
size: NA

DNA: TGTGCCAGCAGGGCGGGAGGGCCGCGGAATGAGCAGTTCTTC
CDR3: CASRAGGPRNEQFF
V: TRBV2
D: TRBD2
J: TRBJ2-1
length: 14
size: once

DNA: TGTGCCAGCAGCCAAGGGCGGGGACAGACCTACGAGCAGTACTTC
CDR3: CASSQGRGQTYEQYF
V: TRBV4-2
D: NA
J: TRBJ2-7
length: 15
size: once

DNA: TGTGCCAGCAGCTACAGGGGGGGGGAAGCTTTCTTT
CDR3: CASSYRGGEAFF
V: TRBV6-5
D: TRBD1
J: TRBJ1-1
length: 12
size: NA

DNA: TGTGCCAGCAGCTGGTCGCGCGGGGGGGTAACAGATACGCAGTATTTT
CDR3: CASSWSRGGVTDTQYF
V: TRBV7-8
D: TRBD2
J: TRBJ2-3
length: 16
size: NA

DNA: TGTGCCAGCAGCCTGACAGGGGGAGGCAGCGAGCAGTACTTC
CDR3: CASSLTGGGSEQYF
V: TRBV13
D: TRBD1
J: TRBJ2-7
length: 14
size: NA

DNA: TGTGCCAGTACGCCGGGACTAGCGGGGGGTCGGGAGCAGTACTTC
CDR3: CASTPGLAGGREQYF
V: TRBV9
D: TRBD2
J: TRBJ2-7
length: 15
size: NA

DNA: TGTGCCAGCAGAGAGGACAGGGTGGGGAATTCACCCCTCCACTTT
CDR3: CASREDRVGNSPLHF
V: TRBV2
D: TRBD1
J: TRBJ1-6
length: 15
size: NA

DNA: TGTGCCAGCAGCTCGATTGGACTAGCCGAAGAGACCCAGTACTTC
CDR3: CASSSIGLAEETQYF
V: TRBV7-8
D: TRBD2
J: TRBJ2-5
length: 15
size: NA